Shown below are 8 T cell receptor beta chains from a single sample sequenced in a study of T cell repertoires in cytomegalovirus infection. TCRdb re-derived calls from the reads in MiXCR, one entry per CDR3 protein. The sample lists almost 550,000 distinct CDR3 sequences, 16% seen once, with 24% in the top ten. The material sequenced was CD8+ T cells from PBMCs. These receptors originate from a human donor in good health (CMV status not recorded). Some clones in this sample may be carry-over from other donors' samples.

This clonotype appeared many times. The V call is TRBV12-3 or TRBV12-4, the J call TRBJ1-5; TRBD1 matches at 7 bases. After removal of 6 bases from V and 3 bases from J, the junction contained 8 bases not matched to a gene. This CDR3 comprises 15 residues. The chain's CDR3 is CASRPSGQINQPQHF. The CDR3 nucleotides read TGTGCCAGCAGACCCTCGGGACAGATCAATCAGCCCCAGCATTTT.

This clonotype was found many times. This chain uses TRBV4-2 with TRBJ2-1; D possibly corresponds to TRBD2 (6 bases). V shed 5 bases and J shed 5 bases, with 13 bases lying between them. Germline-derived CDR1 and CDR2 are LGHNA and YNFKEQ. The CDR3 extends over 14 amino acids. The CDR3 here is CASSYTGGNNEQFF. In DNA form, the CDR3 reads TGTGCCAGCAGCTACACCGGAGGGAACAATGAGCAGTTCTTC.

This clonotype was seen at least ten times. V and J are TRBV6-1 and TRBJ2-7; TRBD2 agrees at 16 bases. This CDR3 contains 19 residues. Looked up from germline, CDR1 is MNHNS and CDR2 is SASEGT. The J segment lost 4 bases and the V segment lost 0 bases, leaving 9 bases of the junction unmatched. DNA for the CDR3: TGTGCCAGCAGTGAAGCGGGACTAGCGGGAGGGCCGAAGATTTACGAGCAGTACTTC. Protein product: CASSEAGLAGGPKIYEQYF.

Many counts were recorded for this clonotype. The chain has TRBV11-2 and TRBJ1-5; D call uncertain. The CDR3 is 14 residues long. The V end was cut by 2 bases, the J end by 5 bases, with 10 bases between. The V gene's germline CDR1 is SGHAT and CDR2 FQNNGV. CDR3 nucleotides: TGTGCCAGCAGCTTAAACCAGAAACATCAGCCCCAGCATTTT. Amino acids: CASSLNQKHQPQHF.

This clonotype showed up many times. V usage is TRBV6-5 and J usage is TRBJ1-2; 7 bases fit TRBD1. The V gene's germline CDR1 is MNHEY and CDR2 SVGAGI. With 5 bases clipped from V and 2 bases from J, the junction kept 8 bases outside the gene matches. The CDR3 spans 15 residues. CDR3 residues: CASSPRDSSNYGYTF. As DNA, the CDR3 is TGTGCCAGCAGTCCCCGGGACAGCTCCAACTATGGCTACACCTTC.

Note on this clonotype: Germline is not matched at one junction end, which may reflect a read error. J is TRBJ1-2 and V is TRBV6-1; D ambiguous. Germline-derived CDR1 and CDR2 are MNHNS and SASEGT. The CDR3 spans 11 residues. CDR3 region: CASSEAPGRSF. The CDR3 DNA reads TGTGCCAGCAGTGAAGCGCCGGGAAGGTCTTTC.

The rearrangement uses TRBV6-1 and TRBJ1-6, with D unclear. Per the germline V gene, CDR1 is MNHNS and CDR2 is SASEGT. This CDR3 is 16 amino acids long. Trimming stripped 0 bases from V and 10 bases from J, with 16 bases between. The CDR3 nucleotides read TGTGCCAGCAGTGAAGCCGTGACACAAGGGAAGTCACCCCTCCACTTT. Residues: CASSEAVTQGKSPLHF.

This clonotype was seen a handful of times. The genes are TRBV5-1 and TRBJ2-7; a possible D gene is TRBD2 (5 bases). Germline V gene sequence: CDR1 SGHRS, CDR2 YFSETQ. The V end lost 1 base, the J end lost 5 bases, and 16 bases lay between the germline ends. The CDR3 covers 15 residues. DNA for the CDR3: TGCGCCAGCAGCTTGCATTTCGGGTCCGGGAACGAGCAGTACTTC. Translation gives CASSLHFGSGNEQYF.